The next 10 T cell receptor beta chains were all read from a single sample in a study of beta chain features in type 1 diabetes. Expressed TCRB transcripts were sequenced because the entire RNA isolate underwent reverse transcription. Clones were read by immunoSEQ multiplex PCR, and TCRdb kept only the in-frame ones, dropping some. The table shows more than 250,000 clones, with approximately 15% occurring only once. Overall study findings and caveats: Patients with Type 1 diabetes showed moderately but significantly shorter TCRB CDR3s in all four CD4+ subsets.

These TCRs are of unknown antigen specificity. Sample: naive CD4+ T cells from blood. All receptors derive from a man younger than 35 with type 1 diabetes.

J is TRBJ2-7 and V is TRBV6-6, with 9 bases aligning to TRBD1. This CDR3 spans 16 amino acids. The J segment lost 4 bases and the V segment lost 6 bases, leaving 13 bases of the junction unmatched. The germline CDR1 and CDR2 sequences are MNHNY and SVGAGI (reference sequence). CDR3 amino acids: CASRYTRDRVAYEQYF. CDR3 sequence (DNA): TGTGCCAGCAGATACACCCGGGACAGGGTGGCTTACGAGCAGTACTTC.

In this sample, this clone turned up a few times. This rearrangement joins TRBV28 to TRBJ2-7, with a weak D call TRBD1 (6 bases). The CDR3 sequence is 14 residues long. The germline gives CDR1 MDHEN, CDR2 SYDVKM. Between the trimmed V and J ends, which lost 5 bases and 4 bases, there was a span of 15 bases. This CDR3 reads CASSHHWGQYEQYF. The CDR3, as DNA: TGTGCCAGCAGTCACCATTGGGGGCAATACGAGCAGTACTTC.

Only a few counts were recorded for this clone. The chain uses TRBV28 and TRBJ1-1, with 7 bases identical to TRBD1. CDR1 and CDR2 from the germline V gene are MDHEN and SYDVKM. The V and J ends lost 6 bases and 6 bases, in that order; junction bases with no gene match: 7. The CDR3 length is 13 residues. The DNA for the CDR3 is TGTGCCAGCAGCCGAGGGGGCGCGGCTGAAGCTTTCTTT. This encodes CASSRGGAAEAFF. Variable domain in full (rest from reference TRBV28 and TRBJ1-1): DVKVTQSSRYLVKRTGEKVFLECVQDMDHENMFWYRQDPGLGLRLIYFSYDVKMKEKGDIPEGYSVSREKKERFSLILESASTNQTSMYLCASSRGGAAEAFFGQGTRLTVV.

This clone was counted ten times or more. This chain joins TRBV30 and TRBJ2-3; weak D call: TRBD1 (6 bases). Germline values: CDR1 GTSNPN, CDR2 SVGIG (reference sequence). The CDR3 sequence is 13 residues long. V was clipped by 0 bases and J by 5 bases, with 9 bases between them. The CDR3 sequence: CAWSVQGVDTQYF. The CDR3 region has the DNA TGTGCCTGGAGTGTACAGGGTGTAGATACGCAGTATTTT.

A few counts support this clone. The chain couples TRBV29-1 to TRBJ2-5; D is perhaps TRBD1 (8 bases). V shed 5 bases and J shed 0 bases, with 34 bases lying between them. There are 21 residues in the CDR3. The germline V gene encodes CDR1 SQVTM and CDR2 ANQGSEA. The CDR3 DNA follows: TGCAGCGTTCACATCCGGGACAGGTCATCTCTAGCGGAGCCGTACCAAGAGACCCAGTACTTC. It yields the protein CSVHIRDRSSLAEPYQETQYF.

The chain couples TRBV7-9 to TRBJ2-7, with 9 nucleotides matching TRBD1. The CDR3 is 15 amino acids. J lost 4 bases, V lost 0 bases, and 4 bases had no gene match. Germline lookup yields CDR1 SEHNR and CDR2 FQNEAQ (reference sequence). This CDR3 is CASSLARDRVYEQYF. CDR3 nucleotide sequence: TGTGCCAGCAGCTTAGCGCGGGACAGGGTTTACGAGCAGTACTTC.

The rearrangement uses TRBV29-1 and TRBJ1-4; no clear D. The CDR3 is 10 residues long. Germline V lookup: CDR1 SQVTM, CDR2 ANQGSEA. With 7 bases removed from V and 7 bases from J, the gap between germline ends came to 7 bases. Here the CDR3 DNA reads TGCAGCGCCGGAGGTGAAAAACTGTTTTTT. Protein: CSAGGEKLFF. The whole variable domain, filled in from reference TRBV29-1 and TRBJ1-4, reads SAVISQKPSRDICQRGTSLTIQCQVDSQVTMMFWYRQQPGQSLTLIATANQGSEATYESGFVIDKFPISRPNLTFSTLTVSNMSPEDSSIYLCSAGGEKLFFGSGTQLSVL.

V usage is TRBV5-6 and J usage is TRBJ2-7, with TRBD1 matching 12 bases. CDR1 and CDR2 (germline): SGHDT, YYEEEE. The V and J ends lost 6 bases and 3 bases, in that order; junction bases with no gene match: 4. The CDR3 extends over 14 amino acids. The DNA for the CDR3 is TGTGCCAGCAACAGGGACAGGGGGCTCTACGAGCAGTACTTC. It encodes CASNRDRGLYEQYF.

This clone was seen more than once but under ten times. The genes are TRBV5-1 and TRBJ2-6, with TRBD1 matching over 7 bases. The CDR3 runs to 14 residues. Germline CDR1 SGHRS, CDR2 YFSETQ. V shed 3 bases, J shed 13 bases, and the junction held 10 bases outside the gene matches. The CDR3 sequence: CASSSGQVEDVLTF. Here the CDR3 DNA reads TGCGCCAGCAGCTCAGGACAGGTGGAGGATGTCCTGACTTTC. The whole variable domain, remainder taken from reference TRBV5-1 and TRBJ2-6, is KAGVTQTPRYLIKTRGQQVTLSCSPISGHRSVSWYQQTPGQGLQFLFEYFSETQRNKGNFPGRFSGRQFSNSRSEMNVSTLELGDSALYLCASSSGQVEDVLTFGAGSRLTVL.

Written as DNA, the CDR3 is TGTGCCAGCAGTTCGGCGGGCCCTAACAATGAGCAGTTCTTC. This codes for CASSSAGPNNEQFF. V usage is TRBV28 and J usage is TRBJ2-1; weak D call: TRBD2 (5 bases). V lost 4 bases to trimming and J lost 5 bases, with 12 bases between them. This CDR3 spans 14 amino acids. Germline V CDR1 and CDR2: MDHEN, SYDVKM.